This T cell receptor beta chain is from a study of cytomegalovirus exposure and HLA in healthy donors. While the first cohort had 500 to 700 subjects, the donors belonged to the separate validation cohort of about 130 subjects. The table came from immunoSEQ multiplex PCR; TCRdb's copy has only in-frame clones and leaves some out. The data contain around 95,000 clones, about 85% of them singletons. V was clipped by 4 bases and J by 1 base, with 13 bases between them. The CDR3 is made up of 14 amino acids. Germline V gives CDR1 GTSNPN, CDR2 SVGIG (reference sequence). In its sample, this clone was seen a few times.

The V and J genes are TRBV30 and TRBJ1-1; D may be TRBD1 (6 bases). The source of this sequence is a man aged 18 to 30 in good health and CMV-seropositive. The specimen was PBMCs. The CDR3 DNA is TGTGCCTGGAAAGTGGGACACTCGAACACTGAAGCTTTCTTT. Protein product: CAWKVGHSNTEAFF.